This T cell receptor (beta chain) is drawn from a study of blood T cell repertoires in COVID-19 (dated by TCRdb to 2020 to 2021). In terms of the full investigation: The collaborator samples originated in the United States, Italy and Spain and spanned the acute and convalescent phases of COVID-19. The prospective study material was composed of cDNA or gDNA derived from T cells, B-cell-depleted T cells, or PBMCs. Deeply sampled blood TCRbeta repertoires from subjects exposed to, actively infected with, or recovered from COVID-19 were included in the dataset. The repertoires were released in a freely available public database meant as a resource for research on the immune response to SARS-CoV-2. The samples were drawn from two sources: the first 160 participants of the ongoing ImmuneRACE study, and approximately 1,300 subjects contributed by 6 global collaborators. Nearly every sample came with metadata listing a de-identified subject ID, COVID-19 status, age in years and sex. Where HLA class I and class II types were available, the types were taken from metadata supplied by the sample provider, not from assay-based typing.

Points the paper makes about the study in general: The quantity of clinical and demographic metadata differed by source and by participant and was supplied without curation.

Points on this clone: Its antigen is currently not known. The input lacks base qualities; no much larger clone sits a single base away.

One collaborating source in Seattle enrolled patients while the patients were actively infected and followed the patients over time throughout the course of disease. Collaborating institutions collected whole blood in K2EDTA tubes following their own protocols. For TCRbeta analysis, collaborator samples were shipped as frozen whole blood, as isolated PBMCs, or as DNA extracted from either sample type. Inclusive of the bounding cysteine and phenylalanine, the CDR3 is 15 residues long. Only CDR3 DNA is held: 45 bases, read in frame from base 1. CDR1 and CDR2 are read off the germline V gene as SGHRS and YFSETQ. Relative to germline, V is missing 0 bases and J is missing 1 base, with 4 bases of the junction outside any gene match. TCRbeta CDR3 regions were amplified from genomic DNA by means of the immunoSEQ Assay, a bias-controlled multiplex PCR. Regarding the original processing steps: The number of nucleated cells in each sample was estimated by amplification of reference gene primers within the assay. To quantify the absolute abundance of each unique TCRbeta CDR3 rearrangement, sequence reads were collapsed and filtered. Productive Simpson clonality was computed per sample as the square root of Simpson's diversity index over productive rearrangements. TCRdb took this table from immuneACCESS and kept in-frame rearrangements with V and J called. Such tables lack part of the clones; where checked against another copy, unresolved V genes explain under half of the gap, and the rest is unexplained. V and J calls and clone size come straight from that table; D and trimming were deduced from the DNA. Recorded for this sample are 450,000 or so clones; around 90% of them occurred a single time. Clones ranked in the top ten supply roughly 0.87% of the sample.

Rearrangement joined TRBV5-1 to TRBJ2-7; 7 bases in between match TRBD2. The material sequenced was peripheral blood. The clonotype was recovered from a man aged 18-30 years with COVID-19, enrolled during active disease. The base sequence is TGCGCCAGCAGCTTGGCCATGGGACTATCCTACGAGCAGTACTTC. This is translated as CASSLAMGLSYEQYF.